The present T cell receptor (beta chain) was sequenced within a study of regulatory T cells in long-lasting Graves disease. Study as a whole: Positivity for TSH receptor antibodies plus over 5 years of antithyroid drugs meant persistent Graves' disease.

With iRepertoire HTBI primers and Arm-PCR of CDR3 regions, TCR beta libraries were built. TCRdb passed the multiplex PCR reads through MiXCR, listing each CDR3 protein once. The top ten hold 42% of the sample, which has 700,000 or so distinct CDR3 sequences, about 30% seen once. Indicated time point: persistent/refractory GD, antithyroid drugs over 5 years with positive TRAb. Construction of the TCR library relied on RNA isolated from PBMCs. Xi'an, China, was home to the endocrinology department that provided patients. In the case of this clonotype: Its antigen is still unknown.

Trimming cost V 7 bases and J 6 bases, with 12 bases left between them. Germline CDR1 reads MNHEY; CDR2 reads SVGEGT. This CDR3 is built from 13 residues. Findings and limits, study-wide: Fewer public clonotypes were shared by new patients (around 990) than by persistent patients (roughly 2,500). Persistent cases of Graves' showed reduced TCR diversity relative to newly diagnosed patients.

The chain carries TRBV6-2 or TRBV6-3 and TRBJ2-2; D may be TRBD1 (6 bases). Sequenced material: peripheral blood mononuclear cells (PBMCs), taken when the disease was refractory, from a patient treated with antithyroid drugs. This clonotype originated in a female donor with Graves disease. DNA for the CDR3: TGTGCCAGCACCCCCAAGGGGGCCGGGGAGCTGTTTTTT. Amino acids: CASTPKGAGELFF.